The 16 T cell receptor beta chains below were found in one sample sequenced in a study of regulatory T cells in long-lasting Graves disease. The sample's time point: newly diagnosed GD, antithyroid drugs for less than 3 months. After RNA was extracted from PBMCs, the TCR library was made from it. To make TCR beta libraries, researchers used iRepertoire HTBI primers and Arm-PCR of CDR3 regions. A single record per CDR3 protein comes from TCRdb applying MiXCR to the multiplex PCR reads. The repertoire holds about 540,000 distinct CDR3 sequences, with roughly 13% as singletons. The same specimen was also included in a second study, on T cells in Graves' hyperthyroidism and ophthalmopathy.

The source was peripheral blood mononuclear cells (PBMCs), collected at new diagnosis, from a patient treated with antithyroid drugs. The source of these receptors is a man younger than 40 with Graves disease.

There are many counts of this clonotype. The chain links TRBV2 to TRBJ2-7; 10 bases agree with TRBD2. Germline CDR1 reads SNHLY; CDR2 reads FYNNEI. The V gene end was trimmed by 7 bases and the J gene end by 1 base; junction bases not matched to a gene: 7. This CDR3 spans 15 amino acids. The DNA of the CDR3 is TGTGCCAGCAATCGAATAGCGGGAGGTTCCTACGAGCAGTACTTC. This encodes CASNRIAGGSYEQYF.

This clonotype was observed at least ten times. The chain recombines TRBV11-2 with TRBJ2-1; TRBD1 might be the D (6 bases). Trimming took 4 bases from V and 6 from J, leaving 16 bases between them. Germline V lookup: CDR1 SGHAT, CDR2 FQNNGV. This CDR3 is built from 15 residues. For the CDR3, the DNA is TGTGCCAGCAGCTGGGGGCCAGCATCTTTCAATGAGCAGTTCTTC. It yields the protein CASSWGPASFNEQFF. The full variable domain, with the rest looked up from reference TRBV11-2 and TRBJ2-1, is EAGVAQSPRYKIIEKRQSVAFWCNPISGHATLYWYQQILGQGPKLLIQFQNNGVVDDSQLPKDRFSAERLKGVDSTLKIQPAKLEDSAVYLCASSWGPASFNEQFFGPGTRLTVL.

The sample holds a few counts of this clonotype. CDR3 nucleotides: TGCAGCGTTGAAGAGCCACCCCTTTACGAGCAGTACTTC. Translated: CSVEEPPLYEQYF. This rearrangement joins TRBV29-1 to TRBJ2-7; D not resolved. The CDR3 has 13 residues. V lost 0 bases to trimming and J lost 4 bases, with 10 bases between them. CDR1 and CDR2 from the germline V gene are SQVTM and ANQGSEA.

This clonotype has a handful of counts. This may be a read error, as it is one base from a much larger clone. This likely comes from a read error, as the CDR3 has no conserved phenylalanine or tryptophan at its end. The CDR3 region is CAISDAETGGYTL. In nucleotides, the CDR3 is TGTGCCATCAGTGATGCGGAGACTGGGGGCTACACCCTC. This sequence joins TRBV10-3 and TRBJ1-2; D is unresolved. The ends were cut back, 3 bases at V and 8 bases at J, with 13 bases in the middle. This CDR3 contains 13 residues. Germline loops: CDR1 ENHRY, CDR2 SYGVKD.

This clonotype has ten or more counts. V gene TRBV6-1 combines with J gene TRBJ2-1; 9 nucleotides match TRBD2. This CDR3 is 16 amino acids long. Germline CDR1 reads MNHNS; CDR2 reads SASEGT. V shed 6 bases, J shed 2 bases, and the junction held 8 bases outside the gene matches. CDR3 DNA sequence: TGTGCCAGCAGCCCCCGTAGCGGGAGCCCCTACAATGAGCAGTTCTTC. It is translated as CASSPRSGSPYNEQFF.

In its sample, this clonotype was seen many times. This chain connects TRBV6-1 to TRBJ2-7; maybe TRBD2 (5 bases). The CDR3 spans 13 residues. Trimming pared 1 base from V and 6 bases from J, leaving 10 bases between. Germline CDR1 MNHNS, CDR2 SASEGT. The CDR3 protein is CASSEVGRFEQYF. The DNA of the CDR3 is TGTGCCAGCAGTGAAGTTGGGAGATTCGAGCAGTACTTC.

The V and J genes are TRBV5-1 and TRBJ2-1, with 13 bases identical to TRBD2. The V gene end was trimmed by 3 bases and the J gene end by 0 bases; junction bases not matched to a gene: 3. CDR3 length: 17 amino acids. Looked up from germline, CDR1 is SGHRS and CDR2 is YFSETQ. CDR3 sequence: CASSSGTSGISYNEQFF. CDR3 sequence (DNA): TGCGCCAGCAGCTCCGGGACTAGCGGGATCTCCTACAATGAGCAGTTCTTC.

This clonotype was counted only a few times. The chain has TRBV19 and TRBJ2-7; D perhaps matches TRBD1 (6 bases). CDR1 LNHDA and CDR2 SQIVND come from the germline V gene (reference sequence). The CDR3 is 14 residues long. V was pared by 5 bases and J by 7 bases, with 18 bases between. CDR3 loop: CASSSTGSWWEQYF. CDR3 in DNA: TGTGCCAGTAGTTCAACAGGGAGCTGGTGGGAGCAGTACTTC.

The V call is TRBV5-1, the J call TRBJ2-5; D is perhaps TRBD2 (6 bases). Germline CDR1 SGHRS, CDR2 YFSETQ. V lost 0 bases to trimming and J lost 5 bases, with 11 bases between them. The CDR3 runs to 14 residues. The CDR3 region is CASSLELASETQYF. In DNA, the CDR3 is TGCGCCAGCAGCTTGGAGCTAGCGTCGGAGACCCAGTACTTC.

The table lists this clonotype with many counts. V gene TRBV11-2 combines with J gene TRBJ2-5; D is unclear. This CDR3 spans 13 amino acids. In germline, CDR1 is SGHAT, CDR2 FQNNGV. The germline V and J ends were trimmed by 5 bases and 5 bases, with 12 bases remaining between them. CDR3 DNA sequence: TGTGCCAGCAGCCCCGGGTTAAGCGAGACCCAGTACTTC. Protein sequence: CASSPGLSETQYF.

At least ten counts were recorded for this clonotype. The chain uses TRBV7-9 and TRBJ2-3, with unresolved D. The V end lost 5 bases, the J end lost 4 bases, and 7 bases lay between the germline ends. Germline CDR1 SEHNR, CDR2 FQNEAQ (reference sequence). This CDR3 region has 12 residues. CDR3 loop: CASSDVPDTQYF. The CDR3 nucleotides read TGTGCCAGCAGCGACGTACCAGATACGCAGTATTTT. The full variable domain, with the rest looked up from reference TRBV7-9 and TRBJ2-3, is DTGVSQNPRHKITKRGQNVTFRCDPISEHNRLYWYRQTLGQGPEFLTYFQNEAQLEKSRLLSDRFSAERPKGSFSTLEIQRTEQGDSAMYLCASSDVPDTQYFGPGTRLTVL.

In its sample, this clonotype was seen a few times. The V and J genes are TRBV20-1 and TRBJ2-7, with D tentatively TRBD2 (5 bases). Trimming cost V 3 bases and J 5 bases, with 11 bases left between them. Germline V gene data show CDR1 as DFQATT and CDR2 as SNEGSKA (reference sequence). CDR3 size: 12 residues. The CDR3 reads CSASQEEDEQYF. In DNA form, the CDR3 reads TGCAGTGCTAGCCAGGAGGAAGACGAGCAGTACTTC.

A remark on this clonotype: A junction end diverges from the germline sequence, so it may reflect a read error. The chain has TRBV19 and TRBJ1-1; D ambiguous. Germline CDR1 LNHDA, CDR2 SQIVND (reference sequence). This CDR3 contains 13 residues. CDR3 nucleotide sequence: TGTGCCAGTAGTATAGGCCAGAACACTCAAGCTTTCTTT. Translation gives CASSIGQNTQAFF.

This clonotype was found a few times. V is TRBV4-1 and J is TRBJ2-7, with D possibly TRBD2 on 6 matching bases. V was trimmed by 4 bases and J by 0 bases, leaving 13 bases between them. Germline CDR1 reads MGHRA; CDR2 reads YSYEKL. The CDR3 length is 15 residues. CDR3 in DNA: TGCGCCAGCAGCCCCTTTGGCGGGGTCTCCTACGAGCAGTACTTC. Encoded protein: CASSPFGGVSYEQYF.

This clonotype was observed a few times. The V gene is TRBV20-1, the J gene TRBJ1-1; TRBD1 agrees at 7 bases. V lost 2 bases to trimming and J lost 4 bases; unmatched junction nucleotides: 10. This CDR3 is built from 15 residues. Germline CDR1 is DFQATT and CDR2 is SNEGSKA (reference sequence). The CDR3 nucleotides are TGCAGTGCTAGATTTGCAGGGGGTTTGGGCACTGAAGCTTTCTTT. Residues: CSARFAGGLGTEAFF.

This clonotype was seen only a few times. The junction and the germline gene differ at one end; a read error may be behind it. The CDR3 region has the DNA TGTGCCAGCACCAACCAGGAGACCCAGTACTTC. This codes for CASTNQETQYF. This chain joins TRBV25-1 and TRBJ2-5, with D unclear. This CDR3 contains 11 residues. The germline CDR1 and CDR2 sequences are MGHDK and SYGVNS. The full variable domain, its missing parts supplied by reference TRBV25-1 and TRBJ2-5, is EADIYQTPRYLVIGTGKKITLECSQTMGHDKMYWYQQDPGMELHLIHYSYGVNSTEKGDLSSESTVSRIRTEHFPLTLESARPSHTSQYLCASTNQETQYFGPGTRLLVL.